A selection of T cell receptor beta chains follows, all from one sample in a study of human T cells and chemical hapten exposure. TCRdb re-called the RACE reads through MiXCR, storing one row per CDR3 protein. The sample lists 380,000 or so distinct CDR3 sequences, around 5% seen once, with under 3% in the top ten. Sequences were derived from whole blood, sampled in connection with sensitization to the hapten diphenylcyclopropenone (DPC). These receptors were taken from a woman aged 45-65 years with alopecia areata. Some clones in this sample may be carry-over from other donors' samples. Each CDR3 is given with its conserved first and last residue. Each record gives: clone size, V gene, CDR3 length, D gene, J gene, CDR3 protein, CDR3 DNA. D genes are given only for firm matches. Rows may omit the clone size; those that give it use once, few, many or a size class.

>many|TRBV7-2|12|.|TRBJ1-5
CASSLDTQPQHF
TGTGCCAGCAGCTTAGACACTCAGCCCCAGCATTTT
>many|TRBV12-3/TRBV12-4|14|TRBD1|TRBJ1-2
CASSFGQGANGYTF
TGTGCCAGCAGTTTCGGACAGGGTGCGAATGGCTACACCTTC
>many|TRBV18|18|TRBD2|TRBJ2-1
CASSAPTSGGSSYNEQFF
TGTGCCAGCTCAGCCCCGACTAGCGGGGGAAGCTCCTACAATGAGCAGTTCTTC
>many|TRBV29-1|16|.|TRBJ1-2
CSVERSSIPGIYGYTF
TGCAGCGTTGAACGTTCCTCGATACCGGGGATCTATGGCTACACCTTC
>many|TRBV28|17|TRBD2|TRBJ2-7
CASSSAGLAGGAYEQYF
TGTGCCAGCAGTTCCGCCGGACTAGCGGGAGGGGCCTACGAGCAGTACTTC
>many|TRBV5-6|15|.|TRBJ2-7
CASSKHSGPSYEQYF
TGTGCCAGCAGCAAACATTCGGGACCGTCCTACGAGCAGTACTTC
>many|TRBV2|13|.|TRBJ1-2
CASSEPGNYGYTF
TGTGCCAGCAGTGAACCGGGTAACTATGGCTACACCTTC
>.|TRBV12-3/TRBV12-4|14|TRBD2|TRBJ2-1
CASIWAGGYNEQFF
TGTGCCAGCATATGGGCGGGGGGGTACAATGAGCAGTTCTTC
>many|TRBV10-3|14|.|TRBJ1-5
CATRGLGGNQPQHF
TGTGCCACCCGGGGGTTAGGGGGCAATCAGCCCCAGCATTTT
>few|TRBV29-1|14|.|TRBJ2-7
CSVDSGPYLNEQYF
TGCAGCGTTGATTCAGGGCCCTACTTGAACGAGCAGTACTTC